Each of the 26 T cell receptor beta chains below was sequenced from the same sample in a study of T cells in Graves' hyperthyroidism and ophthalmopathy (dated by TCRdb to the late 2010s). The library was produced with multiplex PCR. This sample was sequenced with an Illumina HiSeq 2000. The TCR beta CDR3 regions were amplified from the RNA transcripts. For the first round of RT-PCR on the TCR CDR3, the HTBI primer set was used together with the Qiagen OneStep RT-PCR kit. TCRdb redid the processing of the public reads, applying fastp at Q25 and MiXCR, and retained in-frame beta chains. All rows with the same CDR3 protein become a single entry with the most common DNA and genes. Counted in this sample were roughly 700,000 distinct CDR3 sequences; roughly 15% of them appeared once. Roughly 10% of the sample is held by the ten biggest clonotypes. The sample consisted of blood. Receptors originate from a woman aged 18-29 years with Graves' hyperthyroidism.

As for this clonotype: Possible read error: a much larger clone is one base away. CDR3 nucleotides: TGTGCCAGCAGCCAAGCAGCGGGAGGGGGATACGGGCAGTACTTC. Its translation is CASSQAAGGGYGQYF. The V call is TRBV3-1, the J call TRBJ2-7; 10 nucleotides line up with TRBD2. CDR3 length: 15 amino acids. The V gene's germline CDR1 is LGHDT and CDR2 YNNKEL (reference sequence).

This clonotype was counted between two and nine times. The CDR3: CATRSGADTQYF. CDR3 coding DNA: TGTGCCACCAGAAGCGGTGCAGATACGCAGTATTTT. The rearrangement links TRBV24-1 to TRBJ2-3; a weak D match, TRBD2 (5 bases). Germline V gene lookup returns CDR1 KGHDR and CDR2 SFDVKD. The CDR3 totals 12 residues. The V end was cut by 7 bases, the J end by 4 bases, with 8 bases between.

This clonotype was counted only a few times. This sequence joins TRBV9 and TRBJ2-7; possible D gene TRBD1, 6 bases. In germline, CDR1 is SGDLS, CDR2 YYNGEE. Between the trimmed V and J ends, which lost 4 bases and 7 bases, there was a span of 18 bases. The CDR3 totals 14 residues. CDR3 protein: CASSQDTGPREQYF. The CDR3 DNA is TGTGCCAGCAGCCAGGACACAGGGCCGAGGGAGCAGTACTTC.

This clonotype has at least ten counts. V usage is TRBV20-1 and J usage is TRBJ1-1; weak D call: TRBD1 (6 bases). V lost 0 bases and J 1 base, leaving 12 bases between the germline ends. The germline V gene encodes CDR1 DFQATT and CDR2 SNEGSKA (reference sequence). The CDR3 extends over 15 amino acids. This chain's CDR3 is CSARELLGGNTEAFF. The CDR3 region has the DNA TGCAGTGCTAGAGAGTTGCTAGGGGGGAACACTGAAGCTTTCTTT.

This clonotype was detected only a few times. The rearrangement uses TRBV13 and TRBJ1-4; D not certain. CDR1 and CDR2 (germline): PRHDT, FYEKMQ (reference sequence). The CDR3 has 15 residues. Trimming cost V 2 bases and J 5 bases, with 12 bases left between them. The CDR3 sequence is CASSLLGSYNEKLFF. The DNA of the CDR3 is TGTGCCAGCAGCTTATTGGGCAGCTACAATGAAAAACTGTTTTTT.

The rearrangement uses TRBV10-2 and TRBJ1-1; D remains ambiguous. Trimming removed 7 bases from V and 3 bases from J, with 6 bases in between. This CDR3 is 11 amino acids long. Germline CDR1 and CDR2: WSHSY and SAAADI. The CDR3: CASKFDTEAFF. CDR3 bases: TGCGCCAGCAAGTTCGACACTGAAGCTTTCTTT.

The rearrangement uses TRBV10-3 and TRBJ2-1, with TRBD1 matching over 8 bases. J was trimmed by 5 bases and V by 2 bases; bases with no gene match: 5. This CDR3 contains 15 residues. Per the germline V gene, CDR1 is ENHRY and CDR2 is SYGVKD. The CDR3 DNA sequence: TGTGCCATCAGTGAGCCTGGACAGGGCGACAATGAGCAGTTCTTC. Amino acids: CAISEPGQGDNEQFF.

V usage is TRBV29-1 and J usage is TRBJ2-5, with D unclear. V was cut by 7 bases and J by 3 bases, with 15 bases left in between. Germline assignment: CDR1 SQVTM and CDR2 ANQGSEA. The CDR3 is 13 amino acids. The chain's CDR3 is CSASPRAEETQYF. Here the CDR3 DNA reads TGCAGCGCCTCCCCCCGGGCGGAAGAGACCCAGTACTTC.

This clonotype was seen a few times. The genes are TRBV6-2 or TRBV6-3 and TRBJ1-5, with D uncertain. V was trimmed by 2 bases and J by 9 bases, leaving 11 bases between them. CDR3 length: 13 residues. Germline CDR1 MNHEY, CDR2 SVGEGT. The CDR3 coding sequence is TGTGCCAGCAGTTACGACGGACCAGGGCCCCAGCATTTT. Translated: CASSYDGPGPQHF.

Only a few counts were recorded for this clonotype. The V and J genes are TRBV4-1 and TRBJ1-4; D is unclear. Germline-derived CDR1 and CDR2 are MGHRA and YSYEKL. The CDR3 length is 16 residues. With 2 bases removed from V and 2 bases from J, the gap between germline ends came to 12 bases. The CDR3 reads CASSQPRSGTNEKLFF. The DNA of the CDR3 is TGCGCCAGCAGCCAACCTAGGTCGGGGACTAATGAAAAACTGTTTTTT.

For this clonotype: A much larger clone lies one base from this, so it may be a read error. This chain connects TRBV28 to TRBJ2-7, with 13 bases that match TRBD2. Looked up from germline, CDR1 is MDHEN and CDR2 is SYDVKM. Unmatched junction bases numbered 15, after V lost 3 bases and J lost 4 bases. The CDR3 totals 19 residues. Here the CDR3 reads CASSFQGLAGERVRYEQYF. Written as DNA, the CDR3 is TGTGCCAGCAGTTTCCAAGGACTAGCGGGAGAACGAGTACGGTACGAGCAGTACTTC. Variable domain in full (rest from reference TRBV28 and TRBJ2-7): DVKVTQSSRYLVKRTGEKVFLECVQDMDHENMFWYRQDPGLGLRLIYFSYDVKMKEKGDIPEGYSVSREKKERFSLILESASTNQTSMYLCASSFQGLAGERVRYEQYFGPGTRLTVT.

This clonotype was seen more than once but under ten times. The chain uses TRBV4-1 and TRBJ1-1, with no clear D. Germline-derived CDR1 and CDR2 are MGHRA and YSYEKL. V was trimmed by 1 base and J by 6 bases, leaving 9 bases between them. The CDR3 runs 13 residues. The CDR3 loop reads CASSQGSDPEAFF. CDR3 sequence (DNA): TGCGCCAGCAGCCAAGGATCAGATCCTGAAGCTTTCTTT.

This clonotype was seen many times. The chain uses TRBV29-1 and TRBJ2-5; 7 nucleotides match TRBD1. Germline CDR1 reads SQVTM; CDR2 reads ANQGSEA. V gave up 4 bases and J gave up 4 bases; unmatched junction bases: 15. The CDR3 is 16 amino acids. CDR3 in DNA: TGCAGCGTTGCGGGGAGACAGGGAAAATTGGGAGAGACCCAGTACTTC. Residues: CSVAGRQGKLGETQYF.

CDR3 sequence: CASSLTGTFNEKLFF. Here the CDR3 DNA reads TGTGCCAGCAGTTTGACCGGGACTTTTAATGAAAAACTGTTTTTT. The chain is built from TRBV6-2 or TRBV6-3 and TRBJ1-4; the D gene is possibly TRBD1 (5 bases). CDR3 length equals 15 residues. Germline V CDR1 and CDR2: MNHEY, SVGEGT. V dropped 4 bases and J dropped 4 bases, with 13 bases sitting between them.

Many counts were recorded for this clonotype. The rearrangement links TRBV7-2 to TRBJ2-2; 7 positions agree with TRBD2. This CDR3 has 18 amino acids. The ends lost 1 base at V and 0 bases at J; junction bases unmatched: 8. Per germline, CDR1 SGHTA and CDR2 FQGNSA. CDR3 coding DNA: TGTGCCAGCAGCTTAGTCCGCCAAGCGGGGACGAACACCGGGGAGCTGTTTTTT. Translating it yields CASSLVRQAGTNTGELFF. Looking up the rest from reference TRBV7-2 and TRBJ2-2 gives the full variable domain: GAGVSQSPSNKVTEKGKDVELRCDPISGHTALYWYRQSLGQGLEFLIYFQGNSAPDKSGLPSDRFSAERTGGSVSTLTIQRTQQEDSAVYLCASSLVRQAGTNTGELFFGEGSRLTVL.

The CDR3: CASSLPETSGFPTGELFF. The CDR3, as DNA: TGTGCCAGCAGCCTACCCGAGACTAGCGGGTTTCCCACCGGGGAGCTGTTTTTT. The chain recombines TRBV3-1 with TRBJ2-2; 10 bases map to TRBD2. J was trimmed by 4 bases and V by 4 bases; bases with no gene match: 12. The germline V gene has CDR1 LGHDT and CDR2 YNNKEL (reference sequence). This CDR3 is 18 amino acids long.

This rearrangement joins TRBV27 to TRBJ1-2; tentatively, D is TRBD1 (5 bases). The germline V gene has CDR1 MNHEY and CDR2 SMNVEV (reference sequence). This CDR3 comprises 14 residues. Between the trimmed V and J ends, which lost 5 bases and 4 bases, there was a span of 14 bases. The CDR3 DNA reads TGTGCCAGCAGTAACCTAGACAGAGGCTATGGCTACACCTTC. Protein product: CASSNLDRGYGYTF.

This clonotype was picked up a small number of times. This chain connects TRBV6-1 to TRBJ2-2; D is unclear. From germline, CDR1 is MNHNS and CDR2 SASEGT. The CDR3 extends over 13 amino acids. The V gene lost 6 bases and the J gene lost 4 bases, with 9 bases spanning the gap. CDR3 nucleotide sequence: TGTGCCAGCAGAAGACATACCACCGGGGAGCTGTTTTTT. Its protein is CASRRHTTGELFF.

This sequence joins TRBV6-1 and TRBJ1-2; no clear D. The CDR3 totals 12 residues. Germline lookup yields CDR1 MNHNS and CDR2 SASEGT. The ends were cut back, 5 bases at V and 8 bases at J, with 12 bases in the middle. In DNA form, the CDR3 reads TGTGCCAGCAGTTATGGTGGAGAGGGCTACACCTTC. Its translation is CASSYGGEGYTF.

The chain links TRBV5-8 to TRBJ2-7, with D maybe TRBD2 (6 bases). CDR1 and CDR2 (germline): SGHTS, YDEGEE. V shed 7 bases and J shed 0 bases, with 17 bases lying between them. The CDR3 length is 15 residues. The CDR3 reads CASVSSAGSSYEQYF. CDR3 coding DNA: TGTGCCAGCGTCTCGAGCGCCGGGAGCTCCTACGAGCAGTACTTC.

This chain links TRBV7-2 with TRBJ2-3, with TRBD2 as a possible D gene (6 bases). This CDR3 is 15 amino acids long. Between the trimmed V and J ends, which lost 1 base and 8 bases, there was a span of 16 bases. The germline V gene encodes CDR1 SGHTA and CDR2 FQGNSA. Written as DNA, the CDR3 is TGTGCCAGCAGCTTAGTCACGGGGACCGGGGGTACGCAGTATTTT. It encodes CASSLVTGTGGTQYF.

Concerning this clonotype itself: This may be a read error: a much more frequent sequence differs by one nucleotide. The rearrangement links TRBV27 to TRBJ1-4, with D tentatively TRBD1 (5 bases). Trimming cost V 7 bases and J 5 bases, with 20 bases left between them. This CDR3 is built from 16 residues. The germline CDR1 and CDR2 sequences are MNHEY and SMNVEV (reference sequence). CDR3: CASTPTGRGRNEKLFF. The DNA for the CDR3 is TGTGCCAGCACCCCGACGGGGAGGGGAAGGAATGAAAAACTGTTTTTT.

The chain recombines TRBV2 with TRBJ1-2; TRBD1 aligns across 8 bases. The CDR3 runs to 14 residues. Trimming took 5 bases from V and 8 from J; bases not matched to a gene: 10. Germline CDR1 SNHLY, CDR2 FYNNEI. The CDR3 region has the DNA TGTGCCAGCAGTTATGACAGGGGCCGCGGGGGCTACACCTTC. It translates to CASSYDRGRGGYTF.

The chain carries TRBV6-1 and TRBJ2-2, with D maybe TRBD1 (6 bases). This CDR3 contains 13 residues. CDR1 is MNHNS, CDR2 SASEGT, per germline. Between the trimmed V and J ends, which lost 8 bases and 13 bases, there was a span of 20 bases. In DNA, the CDR3 is TGTGCCAGCTGCGATTCACAGGGTTTTGGGCTGTTTTTT. It codes for CASCDSQGFGLFF.

Remarks on this clonotype: Being one base from a much bigger clone, this may be a read error. The V and J genes are TRBV18 and TRBJ2-1; D is unclear. CDR3 length equals 11 residues. Germline-derived CDR1 and CDR2 are KGHSH and LQKENI. Trimming shortened V by 8 bases and J by 3 bases, and 5 bases separated the two germline ends. In DNA, the CDR3 is TGTGCCAGCGAGAGCTACAATGAGCAGTTCTTC. Translated, it gives CASESYNEQFF.

As concerns this clonotype: A much more abundant neighbour one base away suggests this may be a read error. The chain recombines TRBV7-9 with TRBJ2-1; TRBD2 is a possible D gene (6 bases). The DNA end is a closer match to TRBJ2-7, so the J assignment may be wrong. Germline-derived CDR1 and CDR2 are SEHNR and FQNEAQ (reference sequence). There are 16 residues in the CDR3. CDR3: CASSTYGSGIYNEQYF. CDR3 in DNA: TGTGCCAGCAGCACATACGGGAGCGGAATCTACAATGAGCAGTACTTC.